This entry lists 32 T cell receptor beta chains sequenced from one sample in a study of memory CD4+ T cells and cytomegalovirus serostatus. Single viable CD3+CD4+CD8-CD45RO+ cells were sorted as the memory CD4+ T cells. Produced via immunoSEQ multiplex PCR; TCRdb's table is partial and in-frame only. The sample includes fewer than 40,000 clones, roughly 85% of them seen just once. The sequenced sample was memory CD4+ T cells from blood. Source of these receptors: an adult in good health and CMV-seropositive.

Worth noting for this clone: Other nucleotide sequences from this sample produce the same CDR3. This sequence joins TRBV5-1 and TRBJ2-1; 9 nucleotides agree with TRBD1. This CDR3 spans 19 amino acids. The V and J ends lost 0 bases and 0 bases, in that order; junction bases with no gene match: 10. Looked up from germline, CDR1 is SGHRS and CDR2 is YFSETQ. The CDR3 coding sequence is TGCGCCAGCAGCTTGGGAACAGGGGGCAGCCTTAGCTCCTACAATGAGCAGTTCTTC. It specifies CASSLGTGGSLSSYNEQFF.

This sequence joins TRBV29-1 and TRBJ1-1; weak D call: TRBD1 (5 bases). CDR3 length equals 15 residues. Germline CDR1 reads SQVTM; CDR2 reads ANQGSEA. Deletions cut 3 bases from V and 0 bases from J, with 14 bases between. DNA for the CDR3: TGCAGCGTTGAGGCAGGGTGGGGGATGAACACTGAAGCTTTCTTT. Residues: CSVEAGWGMNTEAFF.

The V call is TRBV4-3, the J call TRBJ1-2; D possibly corresponds to TRBD1 (5 bases). This CDR3 has 13 residues. V shed 4 bases and J shed 4 bases, with 10 bases lying between them. Germline values: CDR1 LGHNA, CDR2 YSLEER. In DNA form, the CDR3 reads TGCGCCAGCAGCCGAGACAGAGTCTATGGCTACACCTTC. It is translated as CASSRDRVYGYTF.

This clone was picked up one time. The J gene is TRBJ2-7, the V gene TRBV28; possible D gene TRBD2, 6 bases. Trimming cost V 2 bases and J 8 bases, with 16 bases left between them. In germline, CDR1 is MDHEN, CDR2 SYDVKM. The CDR3 loop spans 14 amino acids. In nucleotides, the CDR3 is TGTGCCAGCAGTTTAGGGACTGGGAGGAATAAGCAGTACTTC. Its translation: CASSLGTGRNKQYF. Variable domain in full (rest from reference TRBV28 and TRBJ2-7): DVKVTQSSRYLVKRTGEKVFLECVQDMDHENMFWYRQDPGLGLRLIYFSYDVKMKEKGDIPEGYSVSREKKERFSLILESASTNQTSMYLCASSLGTGRNKQYFGPGTRLTVT.

The chain uses TRBV7-3 and TRBJ1-5, with 7 nucleotides matching TRBD1. The length of the CDR3 is 13 residues. V dropped 5 bases and J dropped 3; count of bases not matched to a gene: 1. CDR1 SGHTA and CDR2 FQGTGA come from the germline V gene. The CDR3 here is CASSKGANQPQHF. CDR3 DNA sequence: TGTGCCAGCAGCAAGGGGGCCAATCAGCCCCAGCATTTT.

J is TRBJ2-7 and V is TRBV19; the D gene is possibly TRBD2 (5 bases). V was trimmed by 6 bases and J by 9 bases, leaving 18 bases between them. The CDR3 covers 13 residues. CDR1 and CDR2 (germline): LNHDA, SQIVND (reference sequence). CDR3 DNA sequence: TGTGCCAGTAGCAAGGGCCGGGAAAGTTCGCAGTACTTC. Translated, it gives CASSKGRESSQYF.

This chain's CDR3 is CASSLAGTGGYEQYF. In DNA, the CDR3 is TGTGCCAGCAGCTTGGCCGGGACAGGGGGCTACGAGCAGTACTTC. The chain uses TRBV7-9 and TRBJ2-7; 11 bases match TRBD1. Germline lookup yields CDR1 SEHNR and CDR2 FQNEAQ (reference sequence). V dropped 3 bases and J dropped 3; count of bases not matched to a gene: 4. This CDR3 comprises 15 residues.

The chain recombines TRBV19 with TRBJ1-2; 9 positions match TRBD1. In germline, CDR1 is LNHDA, CDR2 SQIVND (reference sequence). The CDR3 length is 17 residues. The trim removed 6 bases at V and 3 bases at J, leaving 14 bases unmatched. CDR3 DNA sequence: TGTGCCAGTAGAATCGGGCGGACAGGGGACTTCTACTATGGCTACACCTTC. Amino acids: CASRIGRTGDFYYGYTF.

To note about this clone: The junction differs from germline at one of its ends, possibly a read error. This rearrangement joins TRBV6-1 to TRBJ2-4, with D tentatively TRBD2 (7 bases). Per the germline V gene, CDR1 is MNHNS and CDR2 is SASEGT. The CDR3 spans 14 residues. The DNA of the CDR3 is TGTGCCAGCCGTGACTGGGGAGGGGGAGACATTCAGTACTTC. The encoded protein is CASRDWGGGDIQYF.

V gene TRBV7-3 combines with J gene TRBJ1-2; the match to TRBD1 covers 8 bases. The V gene end was trimmed by 5 bases and the J gene end by 4 bases; junction bases not matched to a gene: 6. Germline CDR1 reads SGHTA; CDR2 reads FQGTGA. The CDR3 sequence is 14 residues long. CDR3 sequence reads: CASSPGDRSYGYTF. The CDR3, as DNA: TGTGCCAGCAGCCCCGGGGACAGGAGCTATGGCTACACCTTC.

This clone was picked up one time. This chain uses TRBV7-2 with TRBJ1-2; the match to TRBD1 covers 9 bases. CDR3 length: 17 amino acids. Unmatched junction bases numbered 13, after V lost 1 base and J lost 7 bases. Germline CDR1 and CDR2: SGHTA and FQGNSA. The CDR3 is CASSLDRGRINRSGYTF. CDR3 nucleotides: TGTGCCAGCAGCTTAGACAGGGGGCGAATTAATCGTAGTGGCTACACCTTC.

Written as DNA, the CDR3 is TGCGCCAGCAGCCAAGACTACGGGACGCGGGAGACCCAGTACTTC. Protein sequence: CASSQDYGTRETQYF. The rearrangement links TRBV4-3 to TRBJ2-5; D tentatively reads TRBD1 or TRBD2 (5 bases each). The CDR3 length is 15 residues. CDR1 LGHNA and CDR2 YSLEER come from the germline V gene. V lost 0 bases and J lost 5, with 13 bases in between.

A few counts support this clone. The CDR3 sequence is CASSLGGGNTEAFF. CDR3 nucleotide sequence: TGTGCCAGCAGCCTCGGGGGGGGGAACACTGAAGCTTTCTTT. This chain links TRBV11-1 with TRBJ1-1, with D tentatively TRBD1 (5 bases). The CDR3 totals 14 residues. V was shortened by 5 bases and J by 1 base, with 11 bases between the two germline ends. The germline CDR1 and CDR2 sequences are SGHAT and FQDESV (reference sequence). The variable domain in full, completed from reference TRBV11-1 and TRBJ1-1, reads EAEVAQSPRYKITEKSQAVAFWCDPISGHATLYWYRQILGQGPELLVQFQDESVVDDSQLPKDRFSAERLKGVDSTLKIQPAELGDSAMYLCASSLGGGNTEAFFGQGTRLTVV.

This clone came up a few times. The gene calls are TRBV27 and TRBJ2-3; 11 bases are shared with TRBD2. The CDR3 sequence is 16 residues long. Germline CDR1 MNHEY, CDR2 SMNVEV (reference sequence). V lost 5 bases to trimming and J lost 3 bases; unmatched junction nucleotides: 7. CDR3 DNA: TGTGCCAGCAGTCGCGTAGCGGGAGGGGGTACAGATACGCAGTATTTT. As protein: CASSRVAGGGTDTQYF.

This chain joins TRBV5-8 and TRBJ2-7; 9 bases align to TRBD2. Germline-derived CDR1 and CDR2 are SGHTS and YDEGEE. The CDR3 is 15 amino acids. With V trimmed by 5 bases and J by 0 bases, 6 bases remained unmatched. The CDR3 nucleotides are TGTGCCAGCAGATCAAGCGGGGGGAACTCCTACGAGCAGTACTTC. Residues: CASRSSGGNSYEQYF. Using reference TRBV5-8 and TRBJ2-7 for the parts outside the CDR3, the full variable domain is EAGVTQSPTHLIKTRGQQATLRCSPISGHTSVYWYQQALGLGLQFLLWYDEGEERNRGNFPPRFSGRQFPNYSSELNVNALELEDSALYLCASRSSGGNSYEQYFGPGTRLTVT.

The V call is TRBV6-1, the J call TRBJ2-7; possibly TRBD2 for D (6 bases). The CDR3 runs 13 residues. The germline V gene encodes CDR1 MNHNS and CDR2 SASEGT. Trimming stripped 5 bases from V and 4 bases from J, with 12 bases between. The CDR3 DNA follows: TGTGCCAGCAGTTGGGAGGTACGGTACGAGCAGTACTTC. Residues: CASSWEVRYEQYF.

The V call is TRBV5-4, the J call TRBJ2-3; a weak D match, TRBD2 (5 bases). Germline V CDR1 and CDR2: SGHNT, YYREEE (reference sequence). This CDR3 is built from 16 residues. The V end was cut by 3 bases, the J end by 2 bases, with 16 bases between. The CDR3 loop reads CASSSPGVPNTDTQYF. The CDR3 coding sequence is TGTGCCAGCAGCTCCCCCGGGGTTCCCAACACAGATACGCAGTATTTT.

The rearrangement joins TRBV4-2 to TRBJ2-7; TRBD2 matches 12 bases. Losses at the gene ends were 4 bases for V and 3 bases for J; bases not matched to a gene: 13. CDR1 and CDR2 from the germline V gene are LGHNA and YNFKEQ. The CDR3 is made up of 18 amino acids. CDR3 coding DNA: TGTGCCAGCAGCCCAGGGACTAGCGGGTCTCGAGGGTTCTACGAGCAGTACTTC. Its protein is CASSPGTSGSRGFYEQYF.

The genes are TRBV18 and TRBJ2-1, with D possibly TRBD2 on 5 matching bases. The CDR3 sequence is 16 residues long. Germline V CDR1 and CDR2: KGHSH, LQKENI. V shed 0 bases and J shed 9 bases, with 18 bases lying between them. CDR3 DNA: TGTGCCAGCTCACCACCAAGAGGGTCTAGCTTGGGTGAGCAGTTCTTC. It is translated as CASSPPRGSSLGEQFF. The complete variable domain, with remaining parts taken from reference TRBV18 and TRBJ2-1, reads NAGVMQNPRHLVRRRGQEARLRCSPMKGHSHVYWYRQLPEEGLKFMVYLQKENIIDESGMPKERFSAEFPKEGPSILRIQQVVRGDSAAYFCASSPPRGSSLGEQFFGPGTRLTVL.

The chain carries TRBV5-1 and TRBJ2-5; TRBD2 agrees at 8 bases. Germline V gene sequence: CDR1 SGHRS, CDR2 YFSETQ. The V segment lost 4 bases and the J segment 5 bases; nucleotides outside the gene matches: 4. The length of the CDR3 is 13 residues. The CDR3 is CASSRREGETQYF. CDR3 bases: TGCGCCAGCAGCCGCCGGGAGGGTGAGACCCAGTACTTC.

This chain links TRBV7-9 with TRBJ1-4; TRBD1 matches 7 bases. The length of the CDR3 is 16 residues. Per germline, CDR1 SEHNR and CDR2 FQNEAQ (reference sequence). Trimming removed 4 bases from V and 3 bases from J; junction bases left unmatched: 8. CDR3 sequence: CASSSRTGAANEKLFF. CDR3 DNA: TGTGCCAGCAGCTCCCGAACAGGGGCGGCTAATGAAAAACTGTTTTTT.

This chain links TRBV6-6 with TRBJ2-5; 9 bases line up with TRBD1. CDR3 size: 14 residues. Germline trimming cut 4 bases from V and 5 bases from J; bases unmatched to any gene: 5. Germline CDR1 MNHNY, CDR2 SVGAGI (reference sequence). The DNA for the CDR3 is TGTGCCAGCAGTTCCACAGGGGGCAGGGAGACCCAGTACTTC. Its protein product is CASSSTGGRETQYF.

The chain combines TRBV14 with TRBJ2-2; 8 positions match TRBD2. CDR3 length equals 16 residues. V shed 1 base, J shed 2 bases, and the junction held 3 bases outside the gene matches. Germline CDR1 and CDR2: SGHDN and FVKESK. Here the CDR3 DNA reads TGTGCCAGCAGCCAAGGTCGGGAGGGAAACACCGGGGAGCTGTTTTTT. As protein: CASSQGREGNTGELFF. Full variable domain (missing parts from reference TRBV14 and TRBJ2-2): EAGVTQFPSHSVIEKGQTVTLRCDPISGHDNLYWYRRVMGKEIKFLLHFVKESKQDESGMPNNRFLAERTGGTYSTLKVQPAELEDSGVYFCASSQGREGNTGELFFGEGSRLTVL.

This clone was recorded only once. This rearrangement joins TRBV5-4 to TRBJ1-3; D gene uncertain. This CDR3 comprises 13 residues. Trimming removed 5 bases at V and 8 bases at J, with 14 bases between. Germline lookup yields CDR1 SGHNT and CDR2 YYREEE (reference sequence). CDR3 in amino acids: CASRERNADTIYF. CDR3 bases: TGTGCCAGCAGGGAGAGAAACGCGGACACCATATATTTT.

This CDR3 reads CASSQGVGAASPLHF. The DNA of the CDR3 is TGCGCCAGCAGCCAAGGGGTAGGGGCGGCCTCACCCCTCCACTTT. The chain joins TRBV4-3 to TRBJ1-6; D might be TRBD1 (5 bases). Per germline, CDR1 LGHNA and CDR2 YSLEER. Trimming removed 1 base at V and 10 bases at J, with 14 bases between. The CDR3 totals 15 residues.

The chain recombines TRBV7-9 with TRBJ2-1; D uncertain. Deletions cut 0 bases from V and 2 bases from J, with 8 bases between. Germline V CDR1 and CDR2: SEHNR, FQNEAQ (reference sequence). This CDR3 is built from 15 residues. Here the CDR3 reads CASSLASSPYNEQFF. The CDR3 nucleotides read TGTGCCAGCAGCTTAGCATCTTCACCCTACAATGAGCAGTTCTTC.

V and J are TRBV7-6 and TRBJ1-1; D call uncertain. This CDR3 has 14 residues. Deletions cut 1 base from V and 2 bases from J, with 8 bases between. The germline V gene has CDR1 SGHVS and CDR2 FNYEAQ. The CDR3 nucleotides read TGTGCCAGCAGCTTAGGCAAGATTAACACTGAAGCTTTCTTT. It translates to CASSLGKINTEAFF.

The chain combines TRBV4-3 with TRBJ2-2; maybe TRBD2 (5 bases). The CDR3 runs to 15 residues. From germline, CDR1 is LGHNA and CDR2 YSLEER. Trimming took 0 bases from V and 5 from J, leaving 10 bases between them. Here the CDR3 DNA reads TGCGCCAGCAGCCAAGAATTTAGGACTACCGGGGAGCTGTTTTTT. Amino acid sequence: CASSQEFRTTGELFF.

This clone occurred once. The V and J genes are TRBV7-2 and TRBJ2-3; D is unclear. V was pared by 3 bases and J by 6 bases, with 13 bases between. Germline CDR1 SGHTA, CDR2 FQGNSA. This CDR3 comprises 14 residues. The CDR3 here is CASSFWRLGDTQYF. The CDR3 DNA sequence: TGTGCCAGCAGCTTCTGGCGACTTGGGGATACGCAGTATTTT.

The chain uses TRBV6-6 and TRBJ2-2, with D possibly matching TRBD1 (6 bases). V was cut by 10 bases and J by 4 bases, with 16 bases left in between. The CDR3 sequence is 14 residues long. Germline V gene data show CDR1 as MNHNY and CDR2 as SVGAGI (reference sequence). The CDR3 DNA follows: TGTGCCACCAGAATCGACAGGCCCACCGGGGAGCTGTTTTTT. Translating gives CATRIDRPTGELFF.

This clone was detected only a few times. The gene calls are TRBV7-2 and TRBJ1-4; no clear D. V was clipped by 1 base and J by 11 bases, with 8 bases between them. Germline CDR1 reads SGHTA; CDR2 reads FQGNSA. The CDR3 has 12 amino acids. The CDR3: CASSLDLRKLFF. For the CDR3, the DNA is TGTGCCAGCAGCTTAGATCTGAGGAAACTGTTTTTT.

V usage is TRBV6-5 and J usage is TRBJ1-1, with 8 bases matching TRBD1. This CDR3 is built from 14 residues. V shed 6 bases and J 1 base; nucleotides not matched to a gene: 4. In germline, CDR1 is MNHEY, CDR2 SVGAGI. This chain's CDR3 is CASRPTGGNTEAFF. The CDR3 bases are TGTGCCAGCAGACCCACAGGGGGGAACACTGAAGCTTTCTTT.